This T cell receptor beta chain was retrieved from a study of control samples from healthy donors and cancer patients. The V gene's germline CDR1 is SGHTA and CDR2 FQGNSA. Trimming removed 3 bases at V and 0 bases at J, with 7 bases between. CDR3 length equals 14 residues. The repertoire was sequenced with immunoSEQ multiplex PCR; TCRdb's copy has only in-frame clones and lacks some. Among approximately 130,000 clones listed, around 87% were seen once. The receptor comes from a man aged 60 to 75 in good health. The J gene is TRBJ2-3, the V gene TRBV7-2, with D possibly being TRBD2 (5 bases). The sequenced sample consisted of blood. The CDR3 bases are TGTGCCAGCAGCTTCGGACTCAGCACAGATACGCAGTATTTT. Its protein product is CASSFGLSTDTQYF.